This T cell receptor (beta chain) emerged from a study of blood T cell repertoires in COVID-19 (TCRdb year 2020). Describing the broader study: Samples covering the acute and convalescent phases of COVID-19 were provided by collaborators in the United States, Italy and Spain. The material from the prospective study consisted of cDNA or gDNA derived from T cells, B-cell-depleted T cells, or PBMCs. Deeply sampled blood TCRbeta repertoires from subjects exposed to, actively infected with, or recovered from COVID-19 were included in the dataset. The repertoires were released in a freely available public database meant as a resource for research on the immune response to SARS-CoV-2. The samples were drawn from the first 160 participants of the ongoing ImmuneRACE study and from roughly 1,300 subjects provided by 6 global collaborators. A de-identified subject ID, COVID-19 status, age in years and sex were almost always included in the sample metadata. Where HLA class I and class II types were available, the types were taken from metadata supplied by the sample provider, not from assay-based typing. The study at large found these results: Clinical and demographic metadata were provided uncurated, with the amount varying by source and participant.

V is cut back by 0 bases and J by 7 bases, with 13 bases in the junction unmatched. From a lookup of the germline V gene (reference sequence), CDR1 and CDR2 are LGHDT and YNNKEL. There are 17 amino acids in the CDR3, from cysteine to phenylalanine inclusive. Just CDR3 DNA is preserved here, 51 bases in frame from base 1. Whole blood was collected in K2EDTA tubes by collaborating institutions according to the institutions' own protocols. For TCRbeta analysis, collaborator samples were shipped as frozen whole blood, as isolated PBMCs, or as DNA extracted from either sample type. In the case of this clone: The target of this receptor is not known. No much larger clone exists at a distance of one base, and base qualities are not known.

TCRbeta CDR3 regions were amplified from genomic DNA using the immunoSEQ Assay, a bias-controlled multiplex PCR. The paper's processing steps were these. The number of nucleated cells in each sample was estimated by amplification of reference gene primers within the assay. To quantify the absolute abundance of each unique TCRbeta CDR3 rearrangement, sequence reads were collapsed and filtered. For each sample, productive Simpson clonality was calculated as the square root of Simpson's diversity index over productive rearrangements. Not all clones reach the TCRdb copy of this immuneACCESS table, which keeps in-frame sequences only. Checked studies attribute under half of the gap to unresolved V genes and leave the rest unexplained. The DNA was the basis for D and trimming; V, J and clone size are from that table. The sample table records some 76,000 clones; about 86% of these occur just once. Jointly, the top ten make up about a sixth of the sample.

The source of this sequence is an elderly man in a cohort sampled during active COVID-19. The specimen was peripheral blood. This sequence uses TRBV3-1 (or the pseudogene TRBV3-2) and TRBJ2-7; TRBD2 lines up with 9 middle nucleotides. The nucleotides read TGTGCCAGCAGCCAAGATTTAGGAGCGGGGGGCAACGAAGAGCAGTACTTC. It encodes CASSQDLGAGGNEEQYF.